What follows are 14 T cell receptor beta chains derived from one specimen sequenced in a study of response to subunit inactivated influenza vaccine. TCRdb reprocessed the RT-PCR reads via MiXCR and lists one record per CDR3 protein. There are roughly 160,000 distinct CDR3 sequences in the sample; around a tenth occur only once, and around 40% lies in the top ten. Sequencing used CD8+ T cells sorted from PBMCs, obtained around 25 months after vaccination. The receptors stem from a man in his fifties or sixties who received an inactivated influenza vaccine.

This clonotype was counted many times. The chain is built from TRBV4-2 and TRBJ2-1, with 11 bases fitting TRBD2. Germline V gene lookup returns CDR1 LGHNA and CDR2 YNFKEQ. The CDR3 sequence is 19 residues long. J gave up 8 bases and V 0 bases, and 15 bases lay outside the gene matches. The CDR3 sequence is CASSQEQGTSGGGKDEQFF. The CDR3 nucleotides are TGTGCCAGCAGCCAAGAACAGGGAACTAGCGGGGGAGGGAAGGATGAGCAGTTCTTC.

This clonotype has only a few counts. The V and J genes are TRBV5-1 and TRBJ2-7, with 9 nucleotides matching TRBD1. This CDR3 comprises 13 residues. The trim removed 2 bases at V and 6 bases at J, leaving 3 bases unmatched. Germline assignment: CDR1 SGHRS and CDR2 YFSETQ. CDR3 nucleotides: TGCGCCAGCAGCTTAACAGGGGGCGCCGAGCAGTACTTC. Translation: CASSLTGGAEQYF.

This clonotype has more than one count but fewer than ten. The chain employs TRBV4-1 and TRBJ1-1; D unclear. The V gene's germline CDR1 is MGHRA and CDR2 YSYEKL. The CDR3 is 14 residues long. Trimming shortened V by 3 bases and J by 2 bases, and 10 bases separated the two germline ends. CDR3 loop: CASSHVGKNTEAFF. Written as DNA, the CDR3 is TGCGCCAGCAGCCACGTAGGGAAAAACACTGAAGCTTTCTTT.

The chain uses TRBV6-1 and TRBJ2-6; tentatively, D is TRBD2 (5 bases). From germline, CDR1 is MNHNS and CDR2 SASEGT. V was cut by 1 base and J by 0 bases, with 16 bases left in between. The length of the CDR3 is 19 residues. The CDR3 loop reads CASSEGSSLRLSGANVLTF. The CDR3, as DNA: TGTGCCAGCAGTGAAGGATCTAGCCTTCGCCTCTCTGGGGCCAACGTCCTGACTTTC.

This clonotype was counted at least ten times. The rearrangement links TRBV10-2 to TRBJ2-1, with no clear D. V lost 4 bases to trimming and J lost 3 bases, with 7 bases between them. Germline V gene data show CDR1 as WSHSY and CDR2 as SAAADI. There are 13 residues in the CDR3. DNA for the CDR3: TGCGCCAGCAGTGTGGGCAACTACAATGAGCAGTTCTTC. It is translated as CASSVGNYNEQFF.

This clonotype was seen at least ten times. The chain recombines TRBV6-1 with TRBJ2-7, with D hard to call. Deletions cut 4 bases from V and 1 base from J, with 8 bases between. Per germline, CDR1 MNHNS and CDR2 SASEGT. The CDR3 sequence is 13 residues long. The CDR3 DNA reads TGTGCCAGCAGTGCGGCCGGATCCTACGAGCAGTACTTC. Protein product: CASSAAGSYEQYF.

V usage is TRBV13 and J usage is TRBJ2-3; D call uncertain. Trimming stripped 3 bases from V and 2 bases from J, with 9 bases between. Germline V gene data show CDR1 as PRHDT and CDR2 as FYEKMQ (reference sequence). The CDR3 runs 14 residues. The CDR3 loop is CASSLVTSTDTQYF. The CDR3 bases are TGTGCCAGCAGCTTGGTGACGTCCACAGATACGCAGTATTTT.

Points on this clonotype: The missing conserved phenylalanine or tryptophan at the end of this CDR3 makes a read error likely. V is TRBV20-1 and J is TRBJ2-1; either TRBD1 or TRBD2 may fit D (5 bases each). Germline loops: CDR1 DFQATT, CDR2 SNEGSKA (reference sequence). The CDR3 is 15 residues long. V lost 1 base and J lost 4, with 14 bases in between. The CDR3 loop is CSARAGLGDYNEQFS. The CDR3 DNA follows: TGCAGTGCTAGAGCCGGACTGGGGGATTACAATGAGCAGTTCTCC.

There are a few counts of this clonotype. This chain links TRBV12-3 or TRBV12-4 with TRBJ2-7; possible D gene TRBD2, 5 bases. The CDR3 runs 14 residues. Trimming removed 3 bases at V and 4 bases at J, with 13 bases between. The CDR3 coding sequence is TGTGCCAGCAGTTTCTATCCGGGGAATTACGAGCAGTACTTC. Its protein is CASSFYPGNYEQYF.

This clonotype appeared a few times. V usage is TRBV11-2 and J usage is TRBJ2-7; the D gene could be TRBD1 or TRBD2 (5 bases each). V was shortened by 1 base and J by 4 bases, with 14 bases between the two germline ends. Per germline, CDR1 SGHAT and CDR2 FQNNGV. This CDR3 contains 15 residues. The CDR3 sequence: CASSLAGTGTYEQYF. The CDR3 bases are TGTGCCAGCAGCTTAGCCGGGACGGGGACGTACGAGCAGTACTTC.

This clonotype was detected once. The chain employs TRBV7-9 and TRBJ1-1; TRBD1 aligns across 7 bases. From germline, CDR1 is SEHNR and CDR2 FQNEAQ (reference sequence). The CDR3 is made up of 14 amino acids. J gave up 6 bases and V 8 bases, and 12 bases lay outside the gene matches. The CDR3 DNA reads TGTGCCAGCTTTCCCTCAGGGGGTTTCGCTGAAGCTTTCTTT. Translating gives CASFPSGGFAEAFF. Full variable domain (outside the CDR3, taken from reference TRBV7-9 and TRBJ1-1): DTGVSQNPRHKITKRGQNVTFRCDPISEHNRLYWYRQTLGQGPEFLTYFQNEAQLEKSRLLSDRFSAERPKGSFSTLEIQRTEQGDSAMYLCASFPSGGFAEAFFGQGTRLTVV.

This clonotype was recorded at least ten times. The CDR3 end shows no conserved phenylalanine or tryptophan, and so a read error is likely. The DNA is omitted, as the CDR3 cannot be located on it reliably, and the CDR3 follows TCRdb's listing. The chain carries TRBV7-9 and TRBJ1-1; the table's D call TRBD1 went unverified against the DNA. Germline V gives CDR1 SEHNR, CDR2 FQNEAQ (reference sequence). Inclusive of both ends, the CDR3 amounts to 11 amino acids. The CDR3: CASSSGHPLKI.

The V gene is TRBV12-3 or TRBV12-4, the J gene TRBJ2-1; D perhaps matches TRBD2 (6 bases). The CDR3 is 16 residues long. V lost 2 bases and J 0 bases, leaving 11 bases between the germline ends. As DNA, the CDR3 is TGTGCCAGCAGTTTATTCGTCGGGAGCTCCTACAATGAGCAGTTCTTC. It translates to CASSLFVGSSYNEQFF.

The genes are TRBV7-9 and TRBJ1-4; D remains ambiguous. V lost 1 base, J lost 3 bases, and 9 bases lay in between. The CDR3 loop spans 15 amino acids. Germline values: CDR1 SEHNR, CDR2 FQNEAQ (reference sequence). The CDR3 sequence is CASSLEVGANEKLFF. CDR3 DNA sequence: TGTGCCAGCAGCTTAGAGGTCGGAGCTAATGAAAAACTGTTTTTT.